This TCR beta chain was retrieved from a study of neurological immune-mediated disorders. Study in general: Among roughly 35 multiple sclerosis patients, approximately 31 were relapsing-remitting and 3 were secondary progressive.

General observations from the study: With the multiple sclerosis repertoire cluster, none of the clinical or MRI features showed an association.

The CDR3 consists of 14 residues. After removal of 6 bases from V and 5 bases from J, the junction contained 10 bases not matched to a gene. The V gene's germline CDR1 is DFQATT and CDR2 SNEGSKA (reference sequence). Synthesis of cDNA was performed by 5'RACE using 10-nucleotide random UMIs. Via MiXCR, TCRdb re-called the 5' RACE reads, giving one row per CDR3 protein. The table shows 46,000 or so distinct CDR3 sequences, with roughly 4% occurring only once. This clonotype came up many times. As yet, its antigen is unknown. PBMCs stored at -80 C, numbering 2 million, were the origin of the unsorted libraries.

The V and J genes are TRBV20-1 and TRBJ2-3, with TRBD2 matching over 8 bases. The sequence was collected from a woman in her sixties or seventies with multiple sclerosis. The specimen was PBMCs. The CDR3 loop is CSAYMAGGEDTQYF. In DNA form, the CDR3 reads TGCAGTGCATATATGGCGGGGGGCGAAGATACGCAGTATTTT.